These T cell receptor beta chains were read from a single sample in a study of blood T cell repertoires in COVID-19. Clones were read by immunoSEQ multiplex PCR, and TCRdb kept only the in-frame ones, dropping some. Of hundreds of thousands of clones in the sample, around nine tenths are singletons; the top ten hold around 6%. Input material: peripheral blood. These TCRs come from a man aged 55-75 years who had recovered from COVID-19. The CDR3 runs from the conserved cysteine through the conserved F or W. A D gene is named only where the DNA matches it firmly. Where a row states a size, it is once, few, many or the class of an expanded clone; other rows omit it.

V gene: TRBV5-1; J gene: TRBJ2-5; D gene: TRBD2; clone size: NA; CDR3 DNA: TGCGCCAGCAGCTTGGCGGCTAGCGGGGGGCCACTATCCCAAGAGACCCAGTACTTC; CDR3 protein: CASSLAASGGPLSQETQYF
V gene: TRBV11-2; J gene: TRBJ2-3; D gene: TRBD2; clone size: NA; CDR3 DNA: TGTGCCAGCAGCCCGAGCGGGAGAAAAACAGATACGCAGTATTTT; CDR3 protein: CASSPSGRKTDTQYF
V gene: TRBV4-2; J gene: TRBJ2-7; D gene: NA; clone size: NA; CDR3 DNA: TGTGCCAGCAGCCAAGATCAGGGGTTAACGATCTACGAGCAGTACTTC; CDR3 protein: CASSQDQGLTIYEQYF
V gene: TRBV14; J gene: TRBJ2-5; D gene: TRBD2; clone size: once; CDR3 DNA: TGTGCCAGCAGCCAGGGACCGGGACTAGCGGAAGAGACCCAGTACTTC; CDR3 protein: CASSQGPGLAEETQYF
V gene: TRBV4-1; J gene: TRBJ1-3; D gene: NA; clone size: few; CDR3 DNA: TGCGCCAGCAGCCAACGCCTCGGCAGGGTGGGAAACACCATATATTTT; CDR3 protein: CASSQRLGRVGNTIYF
V gene: TRBV19; J gene: TRBJ2-6; D gene: NA; clone size: NA; CDR3 DNA: TGTGCCAGTAGTTCCCCAGGGTATTACGGGGCCAACGTCCTGACTTTC; CDR3 protein: CASSSPGYYGANVLTF
V gene: TRBV28; J gene: TRBJ1-1; D gene: TRBD1; clone size: NA; CDR3 DNA: TGTGCCAGCAGTTTGACAGGGGGCTTGAACACTGAAGCTTTCTTT; CDR3 protein: CASSLTGGLNTEAFF
V gene: TRBV20-1; J gene: TRBJ2-1; D gene: TRBD2; clone size: NA; CDR3 DNA: TGCAGTGCTAGTTCCCCAGCGGGGGGGATCAATGAGCAGTTCTTC; CDR3 protein: CSASSPAGGINEQFF
V gene: TRBV9; J gene: TRBJ2-1; D gene: NA; clone size: NA; CDR3 DNA: TGTGCCAGCAGCGTAGGTATGACGAGAGGCTACAATGAGCAGTTCTTC; CDR3 protein: CASSVGMTRGYNEQFF
V gene: TRBV28; J gene: TRBJ2-3; D gene: NA; clone size: NA; CDR3 DNA: TGTGCCAGCAGCGAAACAGGGTTCGCAGATACGCAGTATTTT; CDR3 protein: CASSETGFADTQYF
V gene: TRBV2; J gene: TRBJ2-1; D gene: NA; clone size: NA; CDR3 DNA: TGTGCCAGCAGCCTCCGGGACACCATGGGGGATGAGCAGTTCTTC; CDR3 protein: CASSLRDTMGDEQFF
V gene: TRBV28; J gene: TRBJ1-2; D gene: NA; clone size: NA; CDR3 DNA: TGTGCCAGCAGTTCTACCGGGACACTAGGGGGAAACTATGGCTACACCTTC; CDR3 protein: CASSSTGTLGGNYGYTF
V gene: TRBV7-9; J gene: TRBJ2-1; D gene: TRBD2; clone size: NA; CDR3 DNA: TGTGCCAGCAACCCCGGCAGGACTAGCGGGGGGATGGGTGAGCAGTTCTTC; CDR3 protein: CASNPGRTSGGMGEQFF
V gene: TRBV9; J gene: TRBJ2-2; D gene: NA; clone size: NA; CDR3 DNA: TGTGCCAGCAGCGTACTAGGGGCGTCGAACACCGGGGAGCTGTTTTTT; CDR3 protein: CASSVLGASNTGELFF
V gene: TRBV27; J gene: TRBJ2-1; D gene: TRBD2; clone size: NA; CDR3 DNA: TGTGCCAGCAGTCCTTCTGGCGGGAGCCCCTACAATGAGCAGTTCTTC; CDR3 protein: CASSPSGGSPYNEQFF
V gene: TRBV9; J gene: TRBJ1-3; D gene: TRBD1; clone size: NA; CDR3 DNA: TGTGCCAGCAGCGTAGGGGACAGCTCTGGAAACACCATATATTTT; CDR3 protein: CASSVGDSSGNTIYF
V gene: TRBV5-6; J gene: TRBJ1-1; D gene: TRBD1; clone size: NA; CDR3 DNA: TGTGCCAGCAGCTTCACAGGGGCGGTCATCTTT; CDR3 protein: CASSFTGAVIF
V gene: TRBV5-4; J gene: TRBJ1-4; D gene: TRBD1; clone size: NA; CDR3 DNA: TGTGCCAGCAGGGGGACAGGGTTGGATGAAAAACTGTTTTTT; CDR3 protein: CASRGTGLDEKLFF
V gene: TRBV18; J gene: TRBJ2-7; D gene: NA; clone size: NA; CDR3 DNA: TGTGCCAGCTCACCAGACTCCGAGCAGTACTTC; CDR3 protein: CASSPDSEQYF
V gene: TRBV4-3; J gene: TRBJ2-1; D gene: TRBD2; clone size: NA; CDR3 DNA: TGCGCCAGCAGCCAAGATTGGGCTAGCGGATACAATGAGCAGTTCTTC; CDR3 protein: CASSQDWASGYNEQFF
V gene: TRBV5-4; J gene: TRBJ2-3; D gene: TRBD2; clone size: NA; CDR3 DNA: TGTGCCAGCAGCTTTAGCGGGGAGGCGGGGGATACGCAGTATTTT; CDR3 protein: CASSFSGEAGDTQYF
V gene: TRBV18; J gene: TRBJ2-5; D gene: TRBD1; clone size: NA; CDR3 DNA: TGTGCCAGCTCACCAGACGACAGGGTTTCTCAAGAGACCCAGTACTTC; CDR3 protein: CASSPDDRVSQETQYF
V gene: TRBV6-5; J gene: TRBJ2-1; D gene: NA; clone size: NA; CDR3 DNA: TGTGCCAGCAGTTACCCCAGTGGCTCCTACAATGAGCAGTTCTTC; CDR3 protein: CASSYPSGSYNEQFF
V gene: TRBV11-3; J gene: TRBJ1-1; D gene: NA; clone size: NA; CDR3 DNA: TGTGCCAGCAGCCAGGGGAACACTGAAGCTTTCTTT; CDR3 protein: CASSQGNTEAFF
V gene: TRBV6-4; J gene: TRBJ1-4; D gene: NA; clone size: NA; CDR3 DNA: TGTGCCAGCAGTGACTCTGGCCCTAATGAAAAACTGTTTTTT; CDR3 protein: CASSDSGPNEKLFF
V gene: TRBV4-1; J gene: TRBJ2-1; D gene: TRBD2; clone size: NA; CDR3 DNA: TGCGCCAGCAGCCAAGAAAGCGGACTAGCCCTATACAATGAGCAGTTCTTC; CDR3 protein: CASSQESGLALYNEQFF
V gene: TRBV5-6; J gene: TRBJ1-5; D gene: TRBD1; clone size: NA; CDR3 DNA: TGTGCCAGCAGCCGTGGGACAGGGGGCGGCAATCAGCCCCAGCATTTT; CDR3 protein: CASSRGTGGGNQPQHF
V gene: TRBV5-1; J gene: TRBJ2-3; D gene: TRBD2; clone size: NA; CDR3 DNA: TGCGCCAGCAGCTTCACTAGCGGGGGGGCCATTATTAGTACAGATACGCAGTATTTT; CDR3 protein: CASSFTSGGAIISTDTQYF
V gene: TRBV5-1; J gene: TRBJ2-7; D gene: TRBD2; clone size: NA; CDR3 DNA: TGCGCCAGCAGCTTTCTAGCGGGAGCTTATGAGCAGTACTTC; CDR3 protein: CASSFLAGAYEQYF
V gene: TRBV5-4; J gene: TRBJ1-2; D gene: TRBD1; clone size: once; CDR3 DNA: TGTGCCAGCAGTTCGACAGGGCCGGGCTACACCTTC; CDR3 protein: CASSSTGPGYTF
V gene: TRBV5-3; J gene: TRBJ1-2; D gene: TRBD1; clone size: NA; CDR3 DNA: TGTGCCAGAAGCCATGGAGGCAGGGGGCATTTTTATGGCTACACCTTC; CDR3 protein: CARSHGGRGHFYGYTF
V gene: TRBV5-5; J gene: TRBJ2-7; D gene: NA; clone size: NA; CDR3 DNA: TGTGCCAGCAGCGGGGGACATTTCTACGAGCAGTACTTC; CDR3 protein: CASSGGHFYEQYF
V gene: TRBV9; J gene: TRBJ1-3; D gene: NA; clone size: NA; CDR3 DNA: TGTGCCAGCAGCGCCCCGGGAGTCCTCTCTGGAAACACCATATATTTT; CDR3 protein: CASSAPGVLSGNTIYF
V gene: TRBV10-3; J gene: TRBJ1-4; D gene: NA; clone size: NA; CDR3 DNA: TGTGCCATCAGTGATAGACAGCTTAATAAAAAACTGTTTTTT; CDR3 protein: CAISDRQLNKKLFF
V gene: TRBV6-6; J gene: TRBJ1-1; D gene: TRBD1; clone size: NA; CDR3 DNA: TGTGCCAGCAGTCGCTACAGGGGGCAGGGGGAGAACACTGAAGCTTTCTTT; CDR3 protein: CASSRYRGQGENTEAFF
V gene: TRBV7-9; J gene: TRBJ2-5; D gene: NA; clone size: NA; CDR3 DNA: TGTGCCAGCAGCTTAGATGGACGTGGACGGGGGACCCAGTACTTC; CDR3 protein: CASSLDGRGRGTQYF
V gene: TRBV6-5; J gene: TRBJ1-2; D gene: TRBD1; clone size: NA; CDR3 DNA: TGTGCCAGCAGTTCCCCCGACAGGGGAAAAGGCTACACCTTC; CDR3 protein: CASSSPDRGKGYTF
V gene: TRBV30; J gene: TRBJ1-1; D gene: TRBD1; clone size: once; CDR3 DNA: TGTGCCGTGATCACCAGGGGGCGGACTGAAGCTTTCTTT; CDR3 protein: CAVITRGRTEAFF